Each of the 29 T cell receptor beta chains below was sequenced from the same sample in a study of T cells in Graves' hyperthyroidism and ophthalmopathy. Researchers took RNA transcripts and amplified the TCR beta CDR3 regions from them. A first-round RT-PCR of the TCR CDR3 used the HTBI primer set. Each CDR3 protein gets one entry after TCRdb re-called the multiplex PCR reads with MiXCR. The data contain 300,000 to 350,000 distinct CDR3 sequences, roughly 15% of them singletons. Sequences were obtained from blood. The receptors were gathered from a man aged 30 to 39 with Graves' hyperthyroidism.

V usage is TRBV24-1 and J usage is TRBJ2-6; a possible D gene is TRBD2 (5 bases). V was shortened by 5 bases and J by 4 bases, with 8 bases between the two germline ends. Germline V gives CDR1 KGHDR, CDR2 SFDVKD. The CDR3 has 14 amino acids. The CDR3 region is CATSGSGGANVLTF. CDR3 sequence (DNA): TGTGCCACCAGTGGTTCGGGGGGGGCCAACGTCCTGACTTTC.

This clonotype was observed a handful of times. The V and J genes are TRBV7-8 and TRBJ2-3; no clear D. Trimming took off 1 base at V and 6 bases at J, with 8 bases between the two ends. This CDR3 is built from 13 residues. Germline lookup yields CDR1 SGHVS and CDR2 FQNEAQ. The CDR3 DNA follows: TGTGCCAGCAGCTTAGAGGCCATTGATACGCAGTATTTT. Protein product: CASSLEAIDTQYF.

This clonotype was seen a handful of times. The chain links TRBV29-1 to TRBJ2-5; possible D gene TRBD2, 7 bases. Germline V lookup: CDR1 SQVTM, CDR2 ANQGSEA. The CDR3 covers 11 residues. The V end lost 6 bases, the J end lost 11 bases, and 16 bases lay between the germline ends. The CDR3 region is CSVTGGPQQYF. The CDR3 DNA sequence: TGCAGCGTAACGGGGGGCCCGCAACAGTACTTC.

This clonotype was seen more than once but under ten times. The chain has TRBV12-5 and TRBJ2-2, with D uncertain. CDR1 and CDR2 (germline): LGHNT, FRNRAP. CDR3 length: 12 amino acids. Trimming removed 4 bases from V and 7 bases from J, with 7 bases in between. Written as DNA, the CDR3 is TGTGCTAGTGGTTCCGCAGTCGGGGAGCTGTTTTTT. Its protein is CASGSAVGELFF.

In this sample, this clonotype turned up many times. CDR3: CASSQAYTDTQYF. As DNA, the CDR3 is TGTGCCAGCAGCCAAGCCTACACAGATACGCAGTATTTT. V usage is TRBV3-1 and J usage is TRBJ2-3; D is unclear. Trimming shortened V by 1 base and J by 2 bases, and 4 bases separated the two germline ends. The CDR3 sequence is 13 residues long. Germline V CDR1 and CDR2: LGHDT, YNNKEL (reference sequence).

This clonotype was seen more than once but under ten times. A read error is possible here, since a much larger clone lies one base away. The chain couples TRBV30 to TRBJ1-2; D is ambiguous. The CDR3 has 13 amino acids. Germline values: CDR1 GTSNPN, CDR2 SVGIG (reference sequence). The CDR3: CAWSVGRNCGYTF. CDR3 sequence (DNA): TGTGCCTGGAGTGTTGGACGGAACTGTGGCTACACCTTC.

This clonotype came up many times. The chain combines TRBV18 with TRBJ2-7; D may be TRBD1 (6 bases). The length of the CDR3 is 11 residues. The germline V and J ends were trimmed by 6 bases and 5 bases, with 8 bases remaining between them. Germline lookup yields CDR1 KGHSH and CDR2 LQKENI. The DNA of the CDR3 is TGTGCCAGCTCTTCAGGGGACGAGCAGTACTTC. It codes for CASSSGDEQYF.

The chain carries TRBV2 and TRBJ2-2, with TRBD2 matching 15 bases. Trimming removed 8 bases from V and 4 bases from J; junction bases left unmatched: 2. Per germline, CDR1 SNHLY and CDR2 FYNNEI. The CDR3 runs 15 residues. The DNA of the CDR3 is TGTGCCAGCCGGACTAGCGGGAGGGGCACCGGGGAGCTGTTTTTT. It yields the protein CASRTSGRGTGELFF.

The chain carries TRBV5-1 and TRBJ2-1, with 7 bases fitting TRBD1. The CDR3 has 16 amino acids. Per germline, CDR1 SGHRS and CDR2 YFSETQ. The ends lost 2 bases at V and 8 bases at J; junction bases unmatched: 13. CDR3 region: CASSLGRGQLIDEQFF. CDR3 nucleotide sequence: TGCGCCAGCAGCTTAGGCCGGGGACAGTTGATCGATGAGCAGTTCTTC.

This clonotype was found many times. This chain connects TRBV7-2 to TRBJ1-2, with TRBD1 identical over 10 bases. Germline CDR1 is SGHTA and CDR2 is FQGNSA. V lost 3 bases, J lost 6 bases, and 4 bases stayed unmatched. The length of the CDR3 is 14 residues. For the CDR3, the DNA is TGTGCCAGCAGCTTGAGGGACAGGGGTCATGGCTACACCTTC. Translating gives CASSLRDRGHGYTF.

A single count supports this clonotype. This chain joins TRBV5-1 and TRBJ2-2; D is undetermined. The CDR3 consists of 14 residues. The V gene lost 1 base and the J gene lost 7 bases, with 11 bases spanning the gap. Looked up from germline, CDR1 is SGHRS and CDR2 is YFSETQ. CDR3 DNA: TGCGCCAGCAGCTTGACACTCCCGGGCGGGGAGCTGTTTTTT. Its protein is CASSLTLPGGELFF.

The chain has TRBV5-1 and TRBJ2-7; 7 bases are shared with TRBD1. The ends lost 4 bases at V and 3 bases at J; junction bases unmatched: 4. This CDR3 has 13 amino acids. Germline CDR1 SGHRS, CDR2 YFSETQ. The CDR3 region has the DNA TGCGCCAGCAGCCGACAGGGATACTACGAGCAGTACTTC. This sequence encodes CASSRQGYYEQYF.

This clonotype was recorded at least ten times. The chain carries TRBV6-1 and TRBJ1-1; 10 bases are a match to TRBD1. The CDR3 is made up of 13 amino acids. V shed 10 bases and J 4 bases; nucleotides not matched to a gene: 6. The germline V gene encodes CDR1 MNHNS and CDR2 SASEGT. The CDR3 nucleotides are TGTGCCACCTCGGGACAGGGGACCACTGAAGCTTTCTTT. Its protein product is CATSGQGTTEAFF.

This clonotype occurred many times. This rearrangement joins TRBV7-2 to TRBJ1-1; possibly TRBD1 for D (5 bases). V was trimmed by 3 bases and J by 4 bases, leaving 18 bases between them. The CDR3 runs to 16 residues. Germline lookup yields CDR1 SGHTA and CDR2 FQGNSA. The CDR3: CASSFAGSGLGTEAFF. The CDR3 DNA reads as TGTGCCAGCAGCTTTGCAGGGTCCGGGCTGGGCACTGAAGCTTTCTTT.

This clonotype was detected many times. The chain carries TRBV28 and TRBJ2-7; 9 nucleotides match TRBD1. Per germline, CDR1 MDHEN and CDR2 SYDVKM. Trimming took 2 bases from V and 1 from J; bases not matched to a gene: 3. This CDR3 comprises 15 residues. This chain's CDR3 is CASSLRGQGSYEQYF. The CDR3, as DNA: TGTGCCAGCAGTTTACGGGGACAGGGTTCCTACGAGCAGTACTTC.

The chain joins TRBV20-1 to TRBJ1-2, with TRBD1 identical over 9 bases. Germline trimming cut 2 bases from V and 5 bases from J; bases unmatched to any gene: 3. The CDR3 runs to 13 residues. The V gene's germline CDR1 is DFQATT and CDR2 SNEGSKA (reference sequence). The CDR3 DNA reads as TGCAGTGCTAGAACAGGGGGCTTGTATGGCTACACCTTC. Its protein is CSARTGGLYGYTF.

This clonotype occurred a few times. The chain employs TRBV5-1 and TRBJ2-1, with 8 nucleotides matching TRBD2. Per germline, CDR1 SGHRS and CDR2 YFSETQ. The V and J ends lost 2 bases and 8 bases, in that order; junction bases with no gene match: 9. The CDR3 extends over 15 amino acids. CDR3 DNA: TGCGCCAGCAGCTTCCGGGGCGGGAGGCTGGATGAGCAGTTCTTC. Translation: CASSFRGGRLDEQFF.

This clonotype was seen ten or more times. The chain recombines TRBV20-1 with TRBJ2-5; D is unresolved. Germline loops: CDR1 DFQATT, CDR2 SNEGSKA (reference sequence). The CDR3 totals 13 residues. The chain's CDR3 is CSERKAGQETQYF. Here the CDR3 DNA reads TGCAGCGAACGTAAGGCAGGCCAAGAGACCCAGTACTTC.

This clonotype was detected ten times or more. In DNA, the CDR3 is TGTGCCAGCAGTTCCCCTCTAGCGGGCACAGAGACCCAGTACTTC. Its translation is CASSSPLAGTETQYF. The chain recombines TRBV28 with TRBJ2-5; TRBD2 matches 8 bases. Germline V gene data show CDR1 as MDHEN and CDR2 as SYDVKM. The CDR3 has 15 residues. V lost 4 bases to trimming and J lost 4 bases; unmatched junction nucleotides: 8.

Details on this clonotype: Since a much larger clone is just one base distant, this may be a read error. V and J are TRBV28 and TRBJ2-3; 9 bases map to TRBD2. V dropped 5 bases and J dropped 5; count of bases not matched to a gene: 5. Per germline, CDR1 MDHEN and CDR2 SYDVKM. This CDR3 is built from 14 residues. The CDR3 region is CASSISGSRDTQYF. CDR3 sequence (DNA): TGTGCCAGCAGTATTAGCGGGAGTAGAGATACGCAGTATTTT.

This clonotype was picked up many times. The chain joins TRBV20-1 to TRBJ2-3, with a weak D call TRBD1 (5 bases). V lost 3 bases to trimming and J lost 4 bases, with 8 bases between them. CDR3 size: 12 residues. CDR1 and CDR2 from the germline V gene are DFQATT and SNEGSKA (reference sequence). The chain's CDR3 is CSASPRADTQYF. In DNA, the CDR3 is TGCAGTGCTAGTCCCAGGGCAGATACGCAGTATTTT.

Many counts were recorded for this clonotype. The rearrangement links TRBV10-3 to TRBJ2-7, with D possibly TRBD1 on 7 matching bases. Germline V gives CDR1 ENHRY, CDR2 SYGVKD. Trimming left V 11 bases short and J 1 base short, with 18 bases between. The CDR3 contains 14 residues. The CDR3: CASRGVASSYEQYF. Here the CDR3 DNA reads TGTGCCTCCAGGGGGGTAGCAAGTTCCTACGAGCAGTACTTC.

CDR3 nucleotide sequence: TGTGCCACCAGTGACACCCTCGGACAGGGGAGCTTCGGGGAGCTGTTTTTT. Translating it yields CATSDTLGQGSFGELFF. This chain uses TRBV24-1 with TRBJ2-2; 9 bases match TRBD1. The CDR3 is 17 residues long. Losses at the gene ends were 4 bases for V and 7 bases for J; bases not matched to a gene: 12. CDR1 is KGHDR and CDR2 is SFDVKD in the germline V gene.

This clonotype was seen many times. The chain is built from TRBV3-1 and TRBJ2-1; D is perhaps TRBD2 (6 bases). Germline V gene lookup returns CDR1 LGHDT and CDR2 YNNKEL (reference sequence). Deletions cut 4 bases from V and 6 bases from J, with 19 bases between. The CDR3 consists of 16 residues. In DNA, the CDR3 is TGTGCCAGCAGCCGGATTTTTAGAGCAGCGGGCAATGAGCAGTTCTTC. It specifies CASSRIFRAAGNEQFF.

J is TRBJ1-1 and V is TRBV4-1; 10 bases align to TRBD1. V was clipped by 3 bases and J by 10 bases; unmatched bases: 11. This CDR3 contains 15 residues. The germline gives CDR1 MGHRA, CDR2 YSYEKL. The CDR3 reads CASSHARARDRGAFF. CDR3 nucleotides: TGCGCCAGCAGCCATGCCCGGGCGCGGGACAGGGGAGCTTTCTTT.

This clonotype was counted a few times. V gene TRBV6-1 combines with J gene TRBJ2-4, with a weak D call TRBD2 (5 bases). Germline values: CDR1 MNHNS, CDR2 SASEGT. The ends were cut back, 6 bases at V and 9 bases at J, with 9 bases in the middle. The CDR3 runs 11 residues. The CDR3 sequence is CASRAAGIQYF. DNA for the CDR3: TGTGCCAGCAGGGCGGCGGGCATTCAGTACTTC.

The V and J genes are TRBV4-2 and TRBJ2-3, with TRBD2 as a possible D gene (7 bases). Germline V gene sequence: CDR1 LGHNA, CDR2 YNFKEQ. This CDR3 has 16 residues. V was trimmed by 1 base and J by 2 bases, leaving 13 bases between them. DNA for the CDR3: TGTGCCAGCAGCCAAGCGGGGGGCCCGATCACAGATACGCAGTATTTT. Residues: CASSQAGGPITDTQYF.

This clonotype has more than one count but fewer than ten. The genes are TRBV5-8 and TRBJ1-5; D ambiguous. This CDR3 is built from 12 residues. Trimming removed 2 bases at V and 7 bases at J, with 7 bases between. In germline, CDR1 is SGHTS, CDR2 YDEGEE. The CDR3 protein is CASSFIRQPQHF. CDR3 sequence (DNA): TGTGCCAGCAGCTTTATTAGACAGCCCCAGCATTTT.

The chain links TRBV4-2 to TRBJ1-5, with D unresolved. The germline V gene has CDR1 LGHNA and CDR2 YNFKEQ. This CDR3 is built from 13 residues. V lost 5 bases to trimming and J lost 3 bases, with 8 bases between them. The CDR3 reads CASSFGANQPQHF. The CDR3, as DNA: TGTGCCAGCAGCTTCGGTGCCAATCAGCCCCAGCATTTT.